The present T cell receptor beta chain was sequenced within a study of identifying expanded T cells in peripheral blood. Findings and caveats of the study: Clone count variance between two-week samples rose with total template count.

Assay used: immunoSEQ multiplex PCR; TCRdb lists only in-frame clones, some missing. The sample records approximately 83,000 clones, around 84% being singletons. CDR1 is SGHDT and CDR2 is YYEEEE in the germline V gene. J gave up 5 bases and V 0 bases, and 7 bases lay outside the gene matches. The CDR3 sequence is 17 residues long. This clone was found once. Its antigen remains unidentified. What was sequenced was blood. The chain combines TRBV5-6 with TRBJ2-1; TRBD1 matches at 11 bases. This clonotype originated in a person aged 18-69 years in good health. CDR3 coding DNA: TGTGCCAGCAGCTTGGTCGGGACAGGGGGTAAGGACAATGAGCAGTTCTTC. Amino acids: CASSLVGTGGKDNEQFF.